In this sample, the clone carrying this T cell receptor (beta chain) turned up many times. Antigen specificity is unknown. Each CDR3 protein is one row after TCRdb ran MiXCR on the RT-PCR reads. The data contain about 520,000 distinct CDR3 sequences, around 7.9% of them singletons. These data originate in a study of response to subunit inactivated influenza vaccine. Whole-study results and caveats: A suggestion made by the authors is that each seasonal influenza vaccination recruits few new T cells.

The CDR3 sequence is 15 residues long. Germline V gene data show CDR1 as SEHNR and CDR2 as FQNEAQ (reference sequence). V was pared by 1 base and J by 2 bases, with 1 base of the junction left unmatched. The clonotype was recovered from a man between 50 and 75 years old who received an inactivated influenza vaccine. This specimen consisted of PBMCs from blood, obtained around 2 years after vaccination. This chain links TRBV7-9 with TRBJ2-3; 9 bases align to TRBD2. CDR3 loop: CASSLGGGATDTQYF. The CDR3 region has the DNA TGTGCCAGCAGCTTAGGCGGGGGGGCCACAGATACGCAGTATTTT.